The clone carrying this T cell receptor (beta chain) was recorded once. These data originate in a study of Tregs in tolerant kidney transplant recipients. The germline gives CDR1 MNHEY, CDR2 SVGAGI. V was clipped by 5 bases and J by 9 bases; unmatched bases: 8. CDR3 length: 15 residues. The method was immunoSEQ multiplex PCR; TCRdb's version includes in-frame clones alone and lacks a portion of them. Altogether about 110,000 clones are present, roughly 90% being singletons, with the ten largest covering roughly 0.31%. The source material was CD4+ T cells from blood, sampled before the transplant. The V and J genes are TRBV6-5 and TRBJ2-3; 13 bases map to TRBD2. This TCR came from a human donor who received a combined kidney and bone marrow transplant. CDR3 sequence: CASSTGLAGVLTQYF. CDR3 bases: TGTGCCAGCAGTACAGGACTAGCGGGGGTATTAACGCAGTATTTT.